The clone carrying this T cell receptor (beta chain) was picked up many times. What it binds is unknown. Quantitative 5'-RACE was performed with molecular barcodes, and it yielded the TCR beta libraries. TCRdb re-called the 5' RACE reads with MiXCR, one entry per CDR3 protein. The sample records 180,000 or so distinct CDR3 sequences, around a tenth being singletons. Trimming pared 6 bases from V and 1 base from J, leaving 12 bases between. The CDR3 is made up of 15 amino acids. CDR1 is ENHRY, CDR2 SYGVKD, per germline. The data were taken from a study of CD8 T cells in ankylosing spondylitis. Study-wide results and limits: There was a TCR beta motif, made of eight highly homologous variants, that appeared characteristic of ankylosing spondylitis blood. Significant enrichment of disease-linked clones was reported in matched ankylosing spondylitis synovial fluid.

The gene calls are TRBV10-3 and TRBJ2-2; D is ambiguous. This receptor was obtained from a male donor with ankylosing spondylitis or in good health (not recorded which). The specimen was blood, either unsorted or a sorted T cell fraction (not recorded which). CDR3 sequence: CAIRAPRQNTGELFF. Written as DNA, the CDR3 is TGTGCCATCAGGGCCCCTAGACAGAACACCGGGGAGCTGTTTTTT.